This T cell receptor (beta chain) comes out of a study of tumor T cells in aggressive B-cell lymphoma. Trimming removed 5 bases at V and 8 bases at J, with 15 bases between. This CDR3 comprises 14 residues. Germline V gene lookup returns CDR1 SEHNR and CDR2 FQNEAQ (reference sequence). The data were produced by immunoSEQ multiplex PCR, yet TCRdb's version contains in-frame clones alone and is incomplete. The table shows about 2,100 clones, with roughly 90% occurring only once. The sequence came from an adult with diffuse large B cell lymphoma. V gene TRBV7-9 combines with J gene TRBJ1-4, with D unresolved. Sequences were obtained from tumor tissue. CDR3 in DNA: TGTGCCAGCAGCCGACTGGATGCGGCCGAAAAACTGTTTTTT. Amino acids: CASSRLDAAEKLFF.